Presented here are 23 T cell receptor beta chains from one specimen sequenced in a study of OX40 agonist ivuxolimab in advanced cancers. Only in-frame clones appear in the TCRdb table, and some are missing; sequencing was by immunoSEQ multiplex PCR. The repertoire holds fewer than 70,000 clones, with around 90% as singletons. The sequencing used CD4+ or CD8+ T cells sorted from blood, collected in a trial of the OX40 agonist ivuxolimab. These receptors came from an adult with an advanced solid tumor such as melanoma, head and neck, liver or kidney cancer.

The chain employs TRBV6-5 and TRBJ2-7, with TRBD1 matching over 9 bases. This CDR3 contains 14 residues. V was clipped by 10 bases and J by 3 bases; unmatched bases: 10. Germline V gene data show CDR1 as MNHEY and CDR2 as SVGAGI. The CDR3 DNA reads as TGTGCCATCAGCAGGACAGGGGCGAACTACGAGCAGTACTTC. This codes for CAISRTGANYEQYF.

This CDR3 is CASRSGTRQHF. CDR3 bases: TGTGCCAGCAGATCCGGGACACGTCAGCATTTT. The gene calls are TRBV6-1 and TRBJ1-5; perhaps TRBD1 as D (6 bases). Trimming took 6 bases from V and 13 from J, leaving 13 bases between them. The CDR3 is 11 amino acids. Germline V gene lookup returns CDR1 MNHNS and CDR2 SASEGT.

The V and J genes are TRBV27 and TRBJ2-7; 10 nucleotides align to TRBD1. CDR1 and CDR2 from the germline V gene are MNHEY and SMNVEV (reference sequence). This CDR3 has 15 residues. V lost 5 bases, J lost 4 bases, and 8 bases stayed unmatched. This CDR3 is CASSTDRGLLYEQYF. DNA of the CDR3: TGTGCCAGCAGTACTGACAGGGGGCTTTTATACGAGCAGTACTTC.

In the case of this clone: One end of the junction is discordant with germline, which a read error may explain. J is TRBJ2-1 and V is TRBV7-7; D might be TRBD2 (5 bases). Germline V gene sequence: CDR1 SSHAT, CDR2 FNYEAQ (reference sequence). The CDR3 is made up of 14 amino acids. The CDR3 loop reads CASSLSGPYNEQFF. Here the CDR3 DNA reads TGTGCTAGCAGCTTGAGCGGTCCCTACAATGAGCAGTTCTTC.

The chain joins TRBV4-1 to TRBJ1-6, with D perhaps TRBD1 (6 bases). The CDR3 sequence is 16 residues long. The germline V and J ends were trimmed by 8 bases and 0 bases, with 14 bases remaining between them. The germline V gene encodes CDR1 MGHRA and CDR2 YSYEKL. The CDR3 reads CASRGGPGSYNSPLHF. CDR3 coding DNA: TGCGCCAGCCGGGGGGGGCCGGGCTCCTATAATTCACCCCTCCACTTT.

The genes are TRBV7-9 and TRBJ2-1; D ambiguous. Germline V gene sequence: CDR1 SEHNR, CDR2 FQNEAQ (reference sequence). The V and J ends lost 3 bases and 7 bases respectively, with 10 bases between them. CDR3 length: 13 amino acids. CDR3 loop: CASSFGQQNEQFF. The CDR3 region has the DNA TGTGCCAGCAGCTTCGGGCAACAGAATGAGCAGTTCTTC. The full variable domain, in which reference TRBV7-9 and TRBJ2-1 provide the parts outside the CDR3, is DTGVSQNPRHKITKRGQNVTFRCDPISEHNRLYWYRQTLGQGPEFLTYFQNEAQLEKSRLLSDRFSAERPKGSFSTLEIQRTEQGDSAMYLCASSFGQQNEQFFGPGTRLTVL.

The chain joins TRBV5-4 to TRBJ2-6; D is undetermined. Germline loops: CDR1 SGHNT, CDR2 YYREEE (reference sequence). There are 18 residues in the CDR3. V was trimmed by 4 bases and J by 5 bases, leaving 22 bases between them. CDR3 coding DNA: TGTGCCAGCAGCGAAGAAGGCAAAGGTAAAAGTCGGGCCAACGTCCTGACTTTC. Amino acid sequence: CASSEEGKGKSRANVLTF. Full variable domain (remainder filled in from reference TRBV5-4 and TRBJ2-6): ETGVTQSPTHLIKTRGQQVTLRCSSQSGHNTVSWYQQALGQGPQFIFQYYREEENGRGNFPPRFSGLQFPNYSSELNVNALELDDSALYLCASSEEGKGKSRANVLTFGAGSRLTVL.

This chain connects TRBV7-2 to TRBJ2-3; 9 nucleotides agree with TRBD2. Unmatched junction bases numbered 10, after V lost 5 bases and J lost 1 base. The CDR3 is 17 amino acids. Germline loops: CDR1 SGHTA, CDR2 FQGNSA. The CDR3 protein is CASSPDGGRAGTDTQYF. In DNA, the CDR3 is TGTGCCAGCAGCCCCGATGGCGGGAGGGCCGGCACAGATACGCAGTATTTT.

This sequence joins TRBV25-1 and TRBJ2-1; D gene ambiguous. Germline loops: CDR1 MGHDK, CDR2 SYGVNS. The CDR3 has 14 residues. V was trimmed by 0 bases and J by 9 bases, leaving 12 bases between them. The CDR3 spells CASSEYLGVGEQFF. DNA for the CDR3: TGTGCCAGCAGTGAATATTTAGGCGTAGGTGAGCAGTTCTTC.

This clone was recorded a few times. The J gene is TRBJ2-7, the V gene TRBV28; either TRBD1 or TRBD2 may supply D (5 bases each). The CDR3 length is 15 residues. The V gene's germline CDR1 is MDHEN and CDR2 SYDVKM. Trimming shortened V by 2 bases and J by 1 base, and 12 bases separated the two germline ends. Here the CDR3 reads CASSLAGTESYEQYF. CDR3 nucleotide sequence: TGTGCCAGCAGTTTAGCAGGGACCGAGTCCTACGAGCAGTACTTC.

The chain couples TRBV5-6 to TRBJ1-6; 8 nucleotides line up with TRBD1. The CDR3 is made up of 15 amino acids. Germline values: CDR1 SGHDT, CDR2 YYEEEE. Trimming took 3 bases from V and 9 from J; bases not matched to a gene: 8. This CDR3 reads CASSSRTGWGSPLHF. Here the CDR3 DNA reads TGTGCCAGCAGCTCCCGGACAGGGTGGGGTTCACCCCTCCACTTT.

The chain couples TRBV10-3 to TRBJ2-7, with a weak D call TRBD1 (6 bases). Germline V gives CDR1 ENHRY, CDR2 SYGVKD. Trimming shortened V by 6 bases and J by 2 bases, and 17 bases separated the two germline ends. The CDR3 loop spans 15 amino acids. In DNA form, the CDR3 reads TGTGCCATCAGGGGCCAGGACAGCCTAACCTACGAGCAGTACTTC. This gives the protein CAIRGQDSLTYEQYF.

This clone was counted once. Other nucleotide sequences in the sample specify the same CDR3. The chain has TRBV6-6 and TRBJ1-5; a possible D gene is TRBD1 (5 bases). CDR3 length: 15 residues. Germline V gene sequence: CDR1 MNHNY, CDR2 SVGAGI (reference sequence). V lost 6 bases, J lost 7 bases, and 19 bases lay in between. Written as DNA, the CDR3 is TGTGCCAGCAGCCCCGGGAGGGGATGGGACCAGCCCCAGCATTTT. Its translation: CASSPGRGWDQPQHF.

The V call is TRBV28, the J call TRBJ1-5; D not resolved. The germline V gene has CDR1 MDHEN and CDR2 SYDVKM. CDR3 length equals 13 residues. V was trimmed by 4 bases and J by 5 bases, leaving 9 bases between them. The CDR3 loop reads CASSSPPYQPQHF. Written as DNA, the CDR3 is TGTGCCAGCAGTTCTCCTCCTTATCAGCCCCAGCATTTT.

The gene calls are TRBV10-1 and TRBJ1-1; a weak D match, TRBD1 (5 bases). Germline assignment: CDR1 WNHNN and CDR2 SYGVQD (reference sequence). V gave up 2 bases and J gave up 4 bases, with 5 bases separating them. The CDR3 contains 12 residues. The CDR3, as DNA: TGCGCCAGCAGTGAGGACAGCACTGAAGCTTTCTTT. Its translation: CASSEDSTEAFF.

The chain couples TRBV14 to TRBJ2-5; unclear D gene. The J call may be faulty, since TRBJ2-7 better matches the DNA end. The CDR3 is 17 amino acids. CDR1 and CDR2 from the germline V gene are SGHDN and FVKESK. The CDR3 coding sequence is TGTGCCAGCAGCCAAGAGTGGCGCAGCGAACTTTATGGCGAGCAGTACTTC. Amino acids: CASSQEWRSELYGEQYF.

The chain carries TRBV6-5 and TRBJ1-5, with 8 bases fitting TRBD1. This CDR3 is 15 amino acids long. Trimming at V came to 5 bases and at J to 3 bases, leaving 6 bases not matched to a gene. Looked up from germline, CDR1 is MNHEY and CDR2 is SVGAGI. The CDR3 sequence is CASSVGQGPNQPQHF. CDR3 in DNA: TGTGCCAGCAGTGTAGGACAGGGACCCAATCAGCCCCAGCATTTT.

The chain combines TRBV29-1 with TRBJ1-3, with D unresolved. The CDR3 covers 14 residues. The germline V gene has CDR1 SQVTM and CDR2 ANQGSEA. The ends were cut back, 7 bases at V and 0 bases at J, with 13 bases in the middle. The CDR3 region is CSAESHLSGNTIYF. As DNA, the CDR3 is TGCAGCGCCGAGAGTCACCTCTCTGGAAACACCATATATTTT.

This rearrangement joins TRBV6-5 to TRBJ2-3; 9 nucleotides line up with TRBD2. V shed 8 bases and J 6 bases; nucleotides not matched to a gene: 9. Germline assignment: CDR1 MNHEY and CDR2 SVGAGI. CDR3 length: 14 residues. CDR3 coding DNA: TGTGCCAGCGGGCCCCGACTAGCGGCTGATACGCAGTATTTT. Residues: CASGPRLAADTQYF.

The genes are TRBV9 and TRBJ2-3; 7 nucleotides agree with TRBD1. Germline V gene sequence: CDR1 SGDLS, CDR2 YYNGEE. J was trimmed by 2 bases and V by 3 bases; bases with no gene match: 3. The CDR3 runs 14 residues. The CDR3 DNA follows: TGTGCCAGCAGCGAGACAGGGACCACAGATACGCAGTATTTT. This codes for CASSETGTTDTQYF. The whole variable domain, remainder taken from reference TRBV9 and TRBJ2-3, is DSGVTQTPKHLITATGQRVTLRCSPRSGDLSVYWYQQSLDQGLQFLIQYYNGEERAKGNILERFSAQQFPDLHSELNLSSLELGDSALYFCASSETGTTDTQYFGPGTRLTVL.

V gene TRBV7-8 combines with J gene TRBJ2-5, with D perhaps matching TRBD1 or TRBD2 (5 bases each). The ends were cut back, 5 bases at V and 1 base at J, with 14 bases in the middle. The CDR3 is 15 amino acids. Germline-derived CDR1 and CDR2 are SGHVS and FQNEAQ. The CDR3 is CASSPRVGTQETQYF. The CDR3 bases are TGTGCCAGCAGCCCCCGGGTAGGGACCCAAGAGACCCAGTACTTC.

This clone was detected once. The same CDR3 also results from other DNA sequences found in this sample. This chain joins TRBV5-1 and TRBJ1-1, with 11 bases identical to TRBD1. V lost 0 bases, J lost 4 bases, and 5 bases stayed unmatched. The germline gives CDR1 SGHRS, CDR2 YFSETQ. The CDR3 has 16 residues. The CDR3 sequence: CASSLGSGTGGTEAFF. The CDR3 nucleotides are TGCGCCAGCAGCTTGGGATCCGGGACAGGGGGCACTGAAGCTTTCTTT.

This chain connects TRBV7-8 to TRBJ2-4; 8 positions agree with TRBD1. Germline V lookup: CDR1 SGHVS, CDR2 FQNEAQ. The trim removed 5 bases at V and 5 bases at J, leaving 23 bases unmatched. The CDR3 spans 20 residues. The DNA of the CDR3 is TGTGCCAGCAGCCACGAGGTGGCAGGGGGCCTCCAGGGGCCGGAAAACATTCAGTACTTC. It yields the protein CASSHEVAGGLQGPENIQYF. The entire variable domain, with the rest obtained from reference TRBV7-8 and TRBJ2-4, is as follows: GAGVSQSPRYKVAKRGQDVALRCDPISGHVSLFWYQQALGQGPEFLTYFQNEAQLDKSGLPSDRFFAERPEGSVSTLKIQRTQQEDSAVYLCASSHEVAGGLQGPENIQYFGAGTRLSVL.